This TCR beta chain was recorded in a study of T-cell reconstitution after alpha-beta-depleted transplantation in children. Trimming cost V 0 bases and J 3 bases, with 12 bases left between them. CDR3 size: 16 residues. In germline, CDR1 is DFQATT, CDR2 SNEGSKA (reference sequence). This clonotype was counted many times. Unique molecular identifiers were incorporated when the TCRbeta library was constructed. MiXCR, run by TCRdb on the PCR reads, gives a single entry per CDR3 protein. This table holds approximately 350,000 distinct CDR3 sequences, more than 10% found once. Sequenced material: PBMCs, taken from the stem cell graft. This rearrangement joins TRBV20-1 to TRBJ1-6; no clear D. The sequence was collected from a human donor who donated a stem cell graft to a child with Fanconi anemia. The CDR3 nucleotides are TGCAGTGCTAGAGACCTGTTGGTTGGCTATAATTCACCCCTCCACTTT. It translates to CSARDLLVGYNSPLHF.